This T cell receptor beta chain is from a study of OX40 agonist ivuxolimab in advanced cancers. About the research overall: There were three patients with partial responses, one having hepatocellular carcinoma and two cutaneous melanoma. Study-level results: Circulating CD4+ and CD8+ T cells showed clonal expansion by week 6 at 0.1 to 3.0 mg/kg. People who partly responded at 0.1-3.0 mg/kg had some of the least clonal expansion seen.

Comments on this clone: Its antigen remains unidentified.

TCRdb keeps only in-frame clones here, not all; method: immunoSEQ multiplex PCR. The data contain roughly 53,000 clones, roughly 83% of them singletons. Germline CDR1 and CDR2: SGHNT and YYREEE (reference sequence). The CDR3 extends over 16 amino acids. The V and J ends lost 4 bases and 1 base respectively, with 17 bases between them. J is TRBJ1-1 and V is TRBV5-4; weak D call: TRBD1 (5 bases). The sequenced sample was CD4+ or CD8+ T cells sorted from blood, obtained in a trial of the OX40 agonist ivuxolimab. The receptor comes from an adult with an advanced solid tumor such as melanoma, head and neck, liver or kidney cancer. CDR3 sequence (DNA): TGTGCCAGCAGCCCCCTCAGGGACTTAGGGAACACTGAAGCTTTCTTT. Encoded protein: CASSPLRDLGNTEAFF.